The rows below give T cell receptor beta chains drawn from one sample of a study of T-cell reconstitution after alpha-beta-depleted transplantation in children. TCRdb fed the PCR reads into MiXCR, producing one record per CDR3 protein. The sample has some 590,000 distinct CDR3 sequences, under 12% seen once. Sequences were derived from PBMCs from the stem cell graft donor, sampled from the stem cell graft. These receptors all come from a human donor who donated a stem cell graft to a child with acute myeloid leukemia. The CDR3 runs from the conserved cysteine through the conserved F or W. Each record gives: J gene, clone size, D gene, V gene, CDR3 protein, CDR3 DNA. A D gene is named only where the DNA matches it firmly. Rows may omit the clone size; those that give it use once, few, many or a size class.

J gene: TRBJ1-6
clone size: many
D gene: NA
V gene: TRBV10-3
CDR3 protein: CAISVMDDSPLHF
CDR3 DNA: TGTGCCATCAGTGTGATGGATGATTCACCCCTCCACTTT

J gene: TRBJ1-2
clone size: many
D gene: TRBD1
V gene: TRBV6-2/TRBV6-3
CDR3 protein: CASSPGPNADRERYGYTF
CDR3 DNA: TGTGCCAGCAGTCCCGGACCAAACGCGGACAGGGAGCGCTATGGCTACACCTTC

J gene: TRBJ1-5
clone size: many
D gene: TRBD1
V gene: TRBV6-2/TRBV6-3
CDR3 protein: CASSGTGYQPQHF
CDR3 DNA: TGTGCCAGCAGTGGGACAGGGTATCAGCCCCAGCATTTT

J gene: TRBJ2-7
clone size: NA
D gene: TRBD2
V gene: TRBV5-5
CDR3 protein: CASRGGSGQYF
CDR3 DNA: TGTGCCAGCAGAGGCGGGAGTGGGCAGTACTTC

J gene: TRBJ2-3
clone size: NA
D gene: TRBD2
V gene: TRBV9
CDR3 protein: CASSPGTSGSSPYF
CDR3 DNA: TGTGCCAGCAGCCCGGGGACTAGCGGGAGTTCCCCGTATTTT

J gene: TRBJ1-4
clone size: NA
D gene: TRBD1
V gene: TRBV28
CDR3 protein: CASRVQGPREKLFF
CDR3 DNA: TGTGCCAGCAGAGTACAGGGGCCGCGTGAAAAACTGTTTTTT

J gene: TRBJ2-1
clone size: many
D gene: NA
V gene: TRBV7-6
CDR3 protein: CASSLVVGSSYNEQFF
CDR3 DNA: TGTGCCAGCAGCTTAGTGGTCGGTAGCTCCTACAATGAGCAGTTCTTC

J gene: TRBJ2-1
clone size: many
D gene: NA
V gene: TRBV28
CDR3 protein: CASSLLRQVYDEQFF
CDR3 DNA: TGTGCCAGCAGTTTATTGAGACAGGTTTACGATGAGCAGTTCTTC

J gene: TRBJ1-2
clone size: few
D gene: TRBD1
V gene: TRBV11-1
CDR3 protein: CASTPRQGANGYTF
CDR3 DNA: TGTGCCAGCACCCCACGCCAGGGGGCGAATGGCTACACCTTC

J gene: TRBJ1-6
clone size: NA
D gene: NA
V gene: TRBV28
CDR3 protein: CASSFSDRPLHF
CDR3 DNA: TGTGCCAGCAGTTTCTCCGACAGGCCCCTCCACTTT

J gene: TRBJ2-1
clone size: few
D gene: NA
V gene: TRBV10-3
CDR3 protein: CAISDTRDRYNEQFF
CDR3 DNA: TGTGCCATCAGTGATACCCGGGATAGATACAATGAGCAGTTCTTC

J gene: TRBJ2-7
clone size: NA
D gene: NA
V gene: TRBV4-1
CDR3 protein: CARWGLCSWGVEQYF
CDR3 DNA: TGCGCTCGGTGGGGGTTGTGCTCATGGGGTGTCGAGCAGTACTTC

J gene: TRBJ2-1
clone size: many
D gene: TRBD2
V gene: TRBV7-9
CDR3 protein: CASTVAGGLNEQFF
CDR3 DNA: TGTGCCAGCACCGTCGCGGGAGGGCTAAATGAGCAGTTCTTC

J gene: TRBJ2-1
clone size: few
D gene: TRBD1
V gene: TRBV9
CDR3 protein: CAGPSTGVRKYNEQFF
CDR3 DNA: TGTGCCGGGCCCTCGACAGGGGTCAGAAAGTACAATGAGCAGTTCTTC

J gene: TRBJ2-2
clone size: many
D gene: TRBD2
V gene: TRBV7-3
CDR3 protein: CASSLLAAINTGELFF
CDR3 DNA: TGTGCCAGCAGTTTACTAGCGGCTATAAACACCGGGGAGCTGTTTTTT

J gene: TRBJ2-1
clone size: many
D gene: TRBD2
V gene: TRBV29-1
CDR3 protein: CSVPASGRPSSYNEQFF
CDR3 DNA: TGCAGCGTTCCTGCTAGCGGGAGGCCGAGCTCCTACAATGAGCAGTTCTTC

J gene: TRBJ2-7
clone size: NA
D gene: TRBD2
V gene: TRBV7-8
CDR3 protein: CASIPAGTSYEQYF
CDR3 DNA: TGTGCCAGTATTCCAGCGGGAACCTCCTACGAGCAGTACTTC

J gene: TRBJ1-2
clone size: NA
D gene: NA
V gene: TRBV29-1
CDR3 protein: CSVDQGPHPGYTF
CDR3 DNA: TGCAGCGTTGATCAGGGGCCCCACCCTGGCTACACCTTC

J gene: TRBJ1-1
clone size: few
D gene: NA
V gene: TRBV5-1
CDR3 protein: CASSLPSRGAFF
CDR3 DNA: TGCGCCAGCAGCTTGCCCTCCAGGGGAGCTTTCTTT

J gene: TRBJ1-3
clone size: NA
D gene: NA
V gene: TRBV3-1
CDR3 protein: CASSQGDGNTIYF
CDR3 DNA: TGTGCCAGCAGCCAGGGGGATGGAAACACCATATATTTT

J gene: TRBJ1-4
clone size: NA
D gene: NA
V gene: TRBV1
CDR3 protein: CTSSHHQGLGEKLFF
CDR3 DNA: TGCACCAGCAGCCATCATCAGGGGCTGGGGGAAAAACTGTTTTTT

J gene: TRBJ1-1
clone size: many
D gene: TRBD1
V gene: TRBV12-3/TRBV12-4
CDR3 protein: CASSQRTGRNTEAFF
CDR3 DNA: TGTGCCAGCAGTCAGCGGACAGGGCGGAACACTGAAGCTTTCTTT

J gene: TRBJ2-3
clone size: NA
D gene: NA
V gene: TRBV12-3/TRBV12-4
CDR3 protein: CASSYLTAGTDTQYF
CDR3 DNA: TGTGCCAGCAGTTACCTGACAGCGGGCACAGATACGCAGTATTTT

J gene: TRBJ2-7
clone size: few
D gene: TRBD2
V gene: TRBV28
CDR3 protein: CASSLVAGGYEQYF
CDR3 DNA: TGTGCCAGCAGTTTAGTAGCGGGAGGTTACGAGCAGTACTTC

J gene: TRBJ2-3
clone size: many
D gene: NA
V gene: TRBV6-2/TRBV6-3
CDR3 protein: CASGRIGTDTQYF
CDR3 DNA: TGTGCCAGCGGGAGGATCGGCACAGATACGCAGTATTTT

J gene: TRBJ2-1
clone size: few
D gene: TRBD2
V gene: TRBV12-3/TRBV12-4
CDR3 protein: CASSFFSGRAANEQFF
CDR3 DNA: TGTGCCAGCAGTTTCTTTAGCGGGAGGGCCGCCAATGAGCAGTTCTTC

J gene: TRBJ2-7
clone size: many
D gene: TRBD1
V gene: TRBV10-3
CDR3 protein: CAISERTGPSEQYF
CDR3 DNA: TGTGCCATCAGTGAGCGGACAGGGCCTAGCGAGCAGTACTTC

J gene: TRBJ2-2
clone size: NA
D gene: NA
V gene: TRBV29-1
CDR3 protein: CSGTGSNTGELFF
CDR3 DNA: TGCAGCGGAACAGGGTCCAACACCGGGGAGCTGTTTTTT

J gene: TRBJ2-7
clone size: many
D gene: TRBD1
V gene: TRBV20-1
CDR3 protein: CSARDPGQGDYEQYF
CDR3 DNA: TGCAGTGCTAGAGATCCCGGACAGGGTGACTACGAGCAGTACTTC

J gene: TRBJ2-7
clone size: many
D gene: TRBD2
V gene: TRBV28
CDR3 protein: CASSYQGLAGAF
CDR3 DNA: TGTGCCAGCAGTTACCAGGGACTAGCGGGTGCATTC

J gene: TRBJ2-3
clone size: many
D gene: NA
V gene: TRBV29-1
CDR3 protein: CSVDGGASDTQYF
CDR3 DNA: TGCAGCGTTGATGGGGGCGCAAGTGATACGCAGTATTTT

J gene: TRBJ1-1
clone size: many
D gene: NA
V gene: TRBV20-1
CDR3 protein: CSARDRVRIGEAFF
CDR3 DNA: TGCAGTGCTAGAGATCGGGTCCGTATTGGGGAAGCTTTCTTT

J gene: TRBJ1-5
clone size: few
D gene: NA
V gene: TRBV29-1
CDR3 protein: CSVLLTGPNQPQHF
CDR3 DNA: TGCAGCGTCCTCCTTACAGGTCCCAATCAGCCCCAGCATTTT

J gene: TRBJ1-2
clone size: NA
D gene: NA
V gene: TRBV12-3/TRBV12-4
CDR3 protein: CASSFAGGATF
CDR3 DNA: NA

J gene: TRBJ2-7
clone size: many
D gene: TRBD2
V gene: TRBV4-3
CDR3 protein: CASSPVFAGTSYEQYF
CDR3 DNA: TGCGCCAGCAGCCCAGTATTCGCTGGGACTAGCTACGAGCAGTACTTC

J gene: TRBJ1-6
clone size: few
D gene: NA
V gene: TRBV6-6
CDR3 protein: CASRPGYNSPLHF
CDR3 DNA: TGTGCCAGCAGGCCAGGGTATAATTCACCCCTCCACTTT

J gene: TRBJ1-5
clone size: few
D gene: NA
V gene: TRBV6-2/TRBV6-3
CDR3 protein: CASTGHLLGNQPQHF
CDR3 DNA: TGTGCCAGCACGGGACACCTCCTTGGCAATCAGCCCCAGCATTTT

J gene: TRBJ2-7
clone size: few
D gene: NA
V gene: TRBV5-1
CDR3 protein: CASSPTGGEQYF
CDR3 DNA: TGCGCCAGCAGCCCCACCGGGGGAGAGCAGTACTTC

J gene: TRBJ2-5
clone size: NA
D gene: TRBD1
V gene: TRBV9
CDR3 protein: CASSVGDRGLETQYF
CDR3 DNA: TGTGCCAGCAGCGTAGGCGACAGGGGGCTCGAGACCCAGTACTTC

J gene: TRBJ2-5
clone size: NA
D gene: TRBD1
V gene: TRBV29-1
CDR3 protein: CSAPLAGTGETQYF
CDR3 DNA: TGCAGCGCGCCCCTTGCAGGGACAGGAGAGACCCAGTACTTC

J gene: TRBJ1-3
clone size: few
D gene: NA
V gene: TRBV9
CDR3 protein: CASSVEGVSGNTIYF
CDR3 DNA: TGTGCCAGCAGCGTAGAGGGGGTCTCTGGAAACACCATATATTTT

J gene: TRBJ2-4
clone size: NA
D gene: NA
V gene: TRBV6-5
CDR3 protein: CASSYSWSGKNIQYF
CDR3 DNA: TGTGCCAGCAGTTACTCGTGGAGCGGAAAAAACATTCAGTACTTC

J gene: TRBJ2-2
clone size: once
D gene: NA
V gene: TRBV12-3/TRBV12-4
CDR3 protein: CASSFSESGELFF
CDR3 DNA: TGTGCCAGCAGTTTCAGCGAATCCGGGGAGCTGTTTTTT

J gene: TRBJ1-1
clone size: NA
D gene: TRBD1
V gene: TRBV4-2
CDR3 protein: CASSPGQGAITEAFF
CDR3 DNA: TGTGCCAGCAGCCCAGGACAGGGGGCTATCACTGAAGCTTTCTTT

J gene: TRBJ1-6
clone size: few
D gene: NA
V gene: TRBV12-3/TRBV12-4
CDR3 protein: CASSWWGGGDSPLHF
CDR3 DNA: TGTGCCAGCAGTTGGTGGGGGGGCGGGGATTCACCCCTCCACTTT

J gene: TRBJ2-5
clone size: NA
D gene: NA
V gene: TRBV25-1
CDR3 protein: CASSEAQKETQYF
CDR3 DNA: TGTGCCAGCAGTGAAGCACAGAAAGAGACCCAGTACTTC

J gene: TRBJ1-2
clone size: NA
D gene: NA
V gene: TRBV20-1
CDR3 protein: CSASGGLGDPYGYTF
CDR3 DNA: TGCAGTGCTAGCGGGGGGCTTGGGGACCCCTATGGCTACACCTTC

J gene: TRBJ2-7
clone size: NA
D gene: TRBD2
V gene: TRBV18
CDR3 protein: CASSLGTSGPVSYEQYF
CDR3 DNA: TGTGCCAGCTCCCTCGGGACTAGCGGGCCAGTCTCCTACGAGCAGTACTTC

J gene: TRBJ2-3
clone size: NA
D gene: NA
V gene: TRBV9
CDR3 protein: CASSPRVGTSTDTQYF
CDR3 DNA: TGTGCCAGCAGCCCTCGCGTGGGGACTAGCACAGATACGCAGTATTTT

J gene: TRBJ2-3
clone size: many
D gene: NA
V gene: TRBV6-6
CDR3 protein: CASTDSGTDTQYF
CDR3 DNA: TGTGCCAGCACCGACTCCGGCACAGATACGCAGTATTTT

J gene: TRBJ1-1
clone size: NA
D gene: NA
V gene: TRBV20-1
CDR3 protein: CSARESLQAQNTEAFF
CDR3 DNA: TGCAGTGCTAGAGAAAGTTTACAGGCCCAGAACACTGAAGCTTTCTTT

J gene: TRBJ2-1
clone size: NA
D gene: TRBD2
V gene: TRBV7-4
CDR3 protein: CASSYSGRAGNEQFF
CDR3 DNA: TGTGCCAGCAGCTATAGCGGGAGGGCCGGGAATGAGCAGTTCTTC

J gene: TRBJ2-2
clone size: many
D gene: NA
V gene: TRBV12-3/TRBV12-4
CDR3 protein: CASSFPNTGELFF
CDR3 DNA: TGTGCCAGCAGTTTTCCGAACACCGGGGAGCTGTTTTTT

J gene: TRBJ2-7
clone size: many
D gene: NA
V gene: TRBV12-3/TRBV12-4
CDR3 protein: CASSSRGGFYEQYF
CDR3 DNA: TGTGCCAGCAGTTCCAGGGGGGGGTTTTACGAGCAGTACTTC

J gene: TRBJ1-2
clone size: NA
D gene: TRBD1
V gene: TRBV30
CDR3 protein: CAWKPGTGGLGYTF
CDR3 DNA: TGTGCCTGGAAGCCCGGGACAGGGGGCCTTGGCTACACCTTC